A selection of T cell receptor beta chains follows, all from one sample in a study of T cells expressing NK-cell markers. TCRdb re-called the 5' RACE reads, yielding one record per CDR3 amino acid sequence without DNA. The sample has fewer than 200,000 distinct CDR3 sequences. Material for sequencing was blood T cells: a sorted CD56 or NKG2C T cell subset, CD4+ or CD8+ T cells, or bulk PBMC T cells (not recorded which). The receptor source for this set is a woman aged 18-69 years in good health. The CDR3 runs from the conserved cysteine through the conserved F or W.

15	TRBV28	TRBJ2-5	CASTPGRTNQETQYF
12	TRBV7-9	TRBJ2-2	CASSRPTGELFF
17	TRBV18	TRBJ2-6	CASSPPILARGANVLTF
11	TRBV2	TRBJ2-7	CASIIDYEQYF
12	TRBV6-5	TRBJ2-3	CASSSMIGTQYF
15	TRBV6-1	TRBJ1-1	CASTVRINDGAEAFF
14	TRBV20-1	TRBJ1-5	CSARSSNSNQPQHF
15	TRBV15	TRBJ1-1	CATSRGGGMNTEAFF
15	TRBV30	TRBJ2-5	CAWGSAGGLQETQYF
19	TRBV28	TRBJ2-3	CASSFGTAGLAGVSDTQYF
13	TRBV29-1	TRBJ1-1	CSVGDRLGTEAFF
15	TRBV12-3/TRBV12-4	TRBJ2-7	CASSLPSQGTHEQYF
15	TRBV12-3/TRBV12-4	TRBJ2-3	CASSLAGGSTDTQYF
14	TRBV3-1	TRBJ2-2	CASSGTRVSGELFF
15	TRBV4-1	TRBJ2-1	CASSLTSASYNEQFF
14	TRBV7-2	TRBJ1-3	CASSSTGSRNTIYF
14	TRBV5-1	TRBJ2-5	CASSLDRAEETQYF
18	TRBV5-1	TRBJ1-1	CASSLEGSGTEVATEAFF
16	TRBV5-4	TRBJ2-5	CASSLEKRGGVETQYF
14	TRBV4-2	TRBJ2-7	CASSQDSDSREQYF
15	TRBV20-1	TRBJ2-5	CSASRAGVGQETQYF
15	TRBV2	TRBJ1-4	CASSENRAGVGKLFF
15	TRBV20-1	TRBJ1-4	CSAGRLGQGHEKLFF
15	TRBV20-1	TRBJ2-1	CSARDMGTGVNEQFF
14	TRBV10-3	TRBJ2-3	CAISEVPGGDTQYF
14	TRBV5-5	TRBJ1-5	CASSFEGGHQPQHF
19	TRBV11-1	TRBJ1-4	CASSPEGWGPFATNEKLFF
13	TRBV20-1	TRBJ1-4	CSASGQGHEKLFF